This passage covers 9 T cell receptor beta chains from one sample sequenced in a study of T-cell reconstitution after alpha-beta-depleted transplantation in children. Molecular barcoding with unique molecular identifiers was used for the TCRbeta library. MiXCR, applied by TCRdb to the PCR reads, yields one record per CDR3 protein. The repertoire holds 550,000 to 600,000 distinct CDR3 sequences, with about 21% as singletons. The sequences come from PBMCs, mostly from graft donor cells, collected 360 days after TCRalphabeta/CD19-depleted stem cell transplant. The receptors were sampled from a boy in the first two years of life who had a stem cell transplant for acute myeloid leukemia, so the T cells may come from the graft donor.

This clonotype was detected a few times. The chain uses TRBV9 and TRBJ2-3; D unclear. Trimming shortened V by 3 bases and J by 2 bases, and 13 bases separated the two germline ends. Germline CDR1 is SGDLS and CDR2 is YYNGEE. The CDR3 has 15 amino acids. CDR3 protein: CASSAARVFTDTQYF. DNA of the CDR3: TGTGCCAGCAGCGCAGCCCGGGTGTTCACAGATACGCAGTATTTT.

This chain uses TRBV20-1 with TRBJ2-7, with no clear D. This CDR3 spans 13 amino acids. In germline, CDR1 is DFQATT, CDR2 SNEGSKA (reference sequence). With 4 bases removed from V and 2 bases from J, the gap between germline ends came to 12 bases. The CDR3 nucleotides read TGCAGTGCTATCCCACGAGGAGCCTACGAGCAGTACGTC. Its translation: CSAIPRGAYEQYV.

The chain links TRBV4-3 to TRBJ2-7; 8 nucleotides agree with TRBD1. Germline values: CDR1 LGHNA, CDR2 YSLEER. The CDR3 contains 18 residues. With 0 bases clipped from V and 4 bases from J, the junction kept 14 bases outside the gene matches. The CDR3: CASSQDSTSTGGGYEQYF. The CDR3 coding sequence is TGCGCCAGCAGCCAAGACTCAACAAGCACAGGGGGAGGTTACGAGCAGTACTTC.

This clonotype was recorded at least ten times. The chain joins TRBV28 to TRBJ2-7; 9 nucleotides line up with TRBD1. V gave up 6 bases and J gave up 2 bases; unmatched junction bases: 5. This CDR3 has 14 amino acids. Germline CDR1 and CDR2: MDHEN and SYDVKM. The CDR3 sequence: CASSLGQGPYEQYV. The CDR3 nucleotides are TGTGCCAGCAGCTTGGGACAGGGACCCTACGAGCAGTACGTC.

The sample holds many counts of this clonotype. The chain recombines TRBV6-6 with TRBJ2-5; D ambiguous. The CDR3 loop spans 12 amino acids. Trimming pared 6 bases from V and 5 bases from J, leaving 10 bases between. Germline CDR1 is MNHNY and CDR2 is SVGAGI (reference sequence). The CDR3 DNA reads as TGTGCCAGCAGCCCCTCCGGGGAGACCCAGTACTTC. As protein: CASSPSGETQYF.

This clonotype showed up just a few times. The chain joins TRBV20-1 to TRBJ1-1; 9 bases align to TRBD1. V dropped 3 bases and J dropped 1; count of bases not matched to a gene: 15. Germline-derived CDR1 and CDR2 are DFQATT and SNEGSKA (reference sequence). The CDR3 runs to 18 residues. The CDR3 sequence is CSARFPRDRDGRNTEAFF. CDR3 sequence (DNA): TGCAGTGCTAGGTTTCCTCGGGACAGGGACGGGAGGAACACTGAAGCTTTCTTT.

This clonotype was picked up a small number of times. The V call is TRBV4-3, the J call TRBJ2-5, with D perhaps matching TRBD1 (6 bases). The ends were cut back, 0 bases at V and 1 base at J, with 18 bases in the middle. Germline CDR1 and CDR2: LGHNA and YSLEER. The CDR3 runs 18 residues. CDR3 in DNA: TGCGCCAGCAGCCAAGATCATGCGGCTTGGACAGTCCAAGAGACCCAGTACTTC. Translating it yields CASSQDHAAWTVQETQYF.

This clonotype was counted many times. The V gene is TRBV3-1, the J gene TRBJ1-1; 10 nucleotides match TRBD1. This CDR3 has 16 residues. The ends lost 4 bases at V and 9 bases at J; junction bases unmatched: 14. Looked up from germline, CDR1 is LGHDT and CDR2 is YNNKEL (reference sequence). As DNA, the CDR3 is TGTGCCAGCAGCCCGACGAGGGGACAGGGGATAGAGAAAGCTTTCTTT. It encodes CASSPTRGQGIEKAFF. The full variable domain, rest sourced from reference TRBV3-1 and TRBJ1-1, is DTAVSQTPKYLVTQMGNDKSIKCEQNLGHDTMYWYKQDSKKFLKIMFSYNNKELIINETVPNRFSPKSPDKAHLNLHINSLELGDSAVYFCASSPTRGQGIEKAFFGQGTRLTVV.

This clonotype was observed a handful of times. The V gene is TRBV5-1, the J gene TRBJ1-2, with D tentatively TRBD1 (6 bases). The CDR3 runs to 14 residues. In germline, CDR1 is SGHRS, CDR2 YFSETQ. V was trimmed by 4 bases and J by 4 bases, leaving 14 bases between them. The CDR3 sequence is CASSAATGIYGYTF. In DNA form, the CDR3 reads TGCGCCAGCAGCGCAGCCACAGGGATCTATGGCTACACCTTC.